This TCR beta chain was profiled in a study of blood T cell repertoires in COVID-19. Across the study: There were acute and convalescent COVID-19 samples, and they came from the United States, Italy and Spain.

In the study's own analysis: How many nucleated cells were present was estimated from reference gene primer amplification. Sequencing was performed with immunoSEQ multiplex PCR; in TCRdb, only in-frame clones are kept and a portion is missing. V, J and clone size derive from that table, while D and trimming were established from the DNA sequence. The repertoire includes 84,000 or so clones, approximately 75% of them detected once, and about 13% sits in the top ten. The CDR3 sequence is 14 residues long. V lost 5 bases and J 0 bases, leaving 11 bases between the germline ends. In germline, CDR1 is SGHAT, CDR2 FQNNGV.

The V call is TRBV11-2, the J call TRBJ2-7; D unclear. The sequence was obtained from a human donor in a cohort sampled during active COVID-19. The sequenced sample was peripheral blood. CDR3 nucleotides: TGTGCCAGCAGCCCCCGACGGAGCTCCTACGAGCAGTACTTC. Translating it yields CASSPRRSSYEQYF. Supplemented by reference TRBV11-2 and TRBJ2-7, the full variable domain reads EAGVAQSPRYKIIEKRQSVAFWCNPISGHATLYWYQQILGQGPKLLIQFQNNGVVDDSQLPKDRFSAERLKGVDSTLKIQPAKLEDSAVYLCASSPRRSSYEQYFGPGTRLTVT.